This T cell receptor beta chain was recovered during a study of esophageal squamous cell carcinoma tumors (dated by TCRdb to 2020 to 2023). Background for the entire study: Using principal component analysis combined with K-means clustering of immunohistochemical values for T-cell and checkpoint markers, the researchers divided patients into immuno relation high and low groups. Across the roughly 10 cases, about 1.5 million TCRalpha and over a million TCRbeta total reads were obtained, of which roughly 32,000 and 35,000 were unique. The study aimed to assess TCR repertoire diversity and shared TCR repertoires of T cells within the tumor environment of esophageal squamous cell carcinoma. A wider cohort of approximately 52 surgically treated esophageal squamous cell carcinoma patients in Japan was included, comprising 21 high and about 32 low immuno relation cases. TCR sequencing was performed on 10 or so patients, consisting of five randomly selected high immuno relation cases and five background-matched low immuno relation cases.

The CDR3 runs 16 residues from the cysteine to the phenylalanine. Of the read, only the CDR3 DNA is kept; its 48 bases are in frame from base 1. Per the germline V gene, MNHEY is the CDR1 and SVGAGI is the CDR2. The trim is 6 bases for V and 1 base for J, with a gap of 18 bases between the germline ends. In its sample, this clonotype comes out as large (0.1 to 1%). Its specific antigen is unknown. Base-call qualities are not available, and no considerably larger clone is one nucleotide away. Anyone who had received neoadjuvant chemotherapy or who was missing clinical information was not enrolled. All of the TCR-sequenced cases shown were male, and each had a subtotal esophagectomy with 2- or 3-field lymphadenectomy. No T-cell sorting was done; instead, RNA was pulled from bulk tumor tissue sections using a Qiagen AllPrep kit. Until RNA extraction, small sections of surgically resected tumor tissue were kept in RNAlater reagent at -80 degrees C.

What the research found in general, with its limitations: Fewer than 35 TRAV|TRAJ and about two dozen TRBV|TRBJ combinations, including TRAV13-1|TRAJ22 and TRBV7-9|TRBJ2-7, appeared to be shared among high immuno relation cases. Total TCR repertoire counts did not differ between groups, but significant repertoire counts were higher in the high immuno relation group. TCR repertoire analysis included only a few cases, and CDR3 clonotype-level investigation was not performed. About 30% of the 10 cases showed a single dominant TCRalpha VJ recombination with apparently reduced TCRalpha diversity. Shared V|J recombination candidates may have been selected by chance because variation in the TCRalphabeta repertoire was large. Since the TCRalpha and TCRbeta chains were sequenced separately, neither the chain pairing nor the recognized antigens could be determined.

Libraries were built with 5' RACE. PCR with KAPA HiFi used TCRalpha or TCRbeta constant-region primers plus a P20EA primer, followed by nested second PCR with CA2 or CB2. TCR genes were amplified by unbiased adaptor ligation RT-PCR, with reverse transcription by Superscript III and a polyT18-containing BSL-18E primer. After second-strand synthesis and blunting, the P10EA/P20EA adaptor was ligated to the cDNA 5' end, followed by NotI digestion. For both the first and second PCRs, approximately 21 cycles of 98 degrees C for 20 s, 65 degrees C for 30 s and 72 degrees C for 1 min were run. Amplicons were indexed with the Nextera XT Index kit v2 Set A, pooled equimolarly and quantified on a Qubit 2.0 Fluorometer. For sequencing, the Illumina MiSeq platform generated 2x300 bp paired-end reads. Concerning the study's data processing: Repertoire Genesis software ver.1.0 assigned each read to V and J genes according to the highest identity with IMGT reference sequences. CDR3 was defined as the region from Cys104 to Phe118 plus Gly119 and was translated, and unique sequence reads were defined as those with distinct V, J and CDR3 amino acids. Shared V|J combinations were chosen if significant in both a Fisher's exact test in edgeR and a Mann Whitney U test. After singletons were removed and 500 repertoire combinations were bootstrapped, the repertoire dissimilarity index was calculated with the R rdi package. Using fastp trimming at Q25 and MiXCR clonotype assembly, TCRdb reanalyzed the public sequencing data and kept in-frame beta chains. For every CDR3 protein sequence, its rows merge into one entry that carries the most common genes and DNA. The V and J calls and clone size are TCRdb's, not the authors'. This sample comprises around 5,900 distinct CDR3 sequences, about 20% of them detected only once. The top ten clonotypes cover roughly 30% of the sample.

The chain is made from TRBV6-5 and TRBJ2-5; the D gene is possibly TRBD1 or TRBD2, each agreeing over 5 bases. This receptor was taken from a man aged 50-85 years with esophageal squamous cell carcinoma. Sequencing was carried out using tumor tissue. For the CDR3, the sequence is CASSNGASGFQETQYF. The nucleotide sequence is TGTGCCAGCAGCAACGGGGCTAGTGGGTTCCAAGAGACCCAGTACTTC.